The 25 T cell receptor beta chains reported below all come from one sample, sequenced in a study of blood T cell repertoires in COVID-19. Sequencing used immunoSEQ multiplex PCR; TCRdb keeps in-frame clones, though not all of them. Here the sample spans around 150,000 clones, 84% being singletons. The sample taken for sequencing was peripheral blood. These receptors were taken from a woman aged 50 to 60 in a cohort sampled during active or convalescent COVID-19.

V and J are TRBV19 and TRBJ2-3; the D gene is possibly TRBD2 (5 bases). Per germline, CDR1 LNHDA and CDR2 SQIVND (reference sequence). V gave up 1 base and J gave up 2 bases, with 16 bases separating them. The length of the CDR3 is 17 residues. Here the CDR3 DNA reads TGTGCCAGTAGTATAGGGCCTAGCCAGCGTTTCACAGATACGCAGTATTTT. This codes for CASSIGPSQRFTDTQYF.

This clone was counted between two and nine times. This chain links TRBV4-3 with TRBJ1-3; TRBD1 agrees at 9 bases. V dropped 4 bases and J dropped 4; count of bases not matched to a gene: 5. This CDR3 has 15 amino acids. The germline V gene encodes CDR1 LGHNA and CDR2 YSLEER. In DNA form, the CDR3 reads TGCGCCAGCAGCCGGGACAGGGAGCGGGGAAACACCATATATTTT. It codes for CASSRDRERGNTIYF.

The V and J genes are TRBV18 and TRBJ2-1, with D maybe TRBD2 (6 bases). V was cut by 0 bases and J by 0 bases, with 12 bases left in between. The CDR3 is 17 amino acids. CDR1 is KGHSH, CDR2 LQKENI, per germline. CDR3 nucleotide sequence: TGTGCCAGCTCACCACCCCCTAGCGCGAGCTCCTACAATGAGCAGTTCTTC. Amino acids: CASSPPPSASSYNEQFF.

The V gene is TRBV3-1 (or the pseudogene TRBV3-2), the J gene TRBJ2-1; D may be TRBD2 (5 bases). V lost 7 bases, J lost 5 bases, and 15 bases lay in between. The CDR3 is 14 amino acids. Germline values: CDR1 LGHDT, CDR2 YNNKEL (reference sequence). The CDR3 loop is CASTRLWGDNEQFF. In DNA, the CDR3 is TGTGCCAGCACCCGCTTATGGGGAGACAATGAGCAGTTCTTC.

The rearrangement joins TRBV28 to TRBJ1-6; 7 nucleotides align to TRBD1. Germline values: CDR1 MDHEN, CDR2 SYDVKM. J lost 7 bases, V lost 7 bases, and 1 base had no gene match. This CDR3 has 12 amino acids. The CDR3 coding sequence is TGTGCCAGCAACAGGGGCAATTCACCCCTCCACTTT. Protein sequence: CASNRGNSPLHF.

The chain is built from TRBV5-1 and TRBJ2-1, with D unresolved. This CDR3 comprises 17 residues. V was pared by 0 bases and J by 0 bases, with 13 bases between. Per germline, CDR1 SGHRS and CDR2 YFSETQ. This chain's CDR3 is CASSLGYDLSSYNEQFF. The DNA for the CDR3 is TGCGCCAGCAGCTTGGGGTACGACTTGAGCTCCTACAATGAGCAGTTCTTC.

The chain links TRBV5-1 to TRBJ1-4; 10 positions match TRBD1. This CDR3 has 15 residues. V trimming: 4 bases; J trimming: 6 bases; junction bases outside the gene matches: 6. Per the germline V gene, CDR1 is SGHRS and CDR2 is YFSETQ. CDR3 protein: CASSRGGTGDEKLFF. In nucleotides, the CDR3 is TGCGCCAGCAGCCGGGGCGGGACAGGGGATGAAAAACTGTTTTTT. Drawing the rest from reference TRBV5-1 and TRBJ1-4, the complete variable domain is KAGVTQTPRYLIKTRGQQVTLSCSPISGHRSVSWYQQTPGQGLQFLFEYFSETQRNKGNFPGRFSGRQFSNSRSEMNVSTLELGDSALYLCASSRGGTGDEKLFFGSGTQLSVL.

The V call is TRBV6-4, the J call TRBJ2-2; 12 bases fit TRBD2. The CDR3 is 16 residues long. Trimming took 8 bases from V and 6 from J; bases not matched to a gene: 10. Germline V gene lookup returns CDR1 MRHNA and CDR2 SNTAGT. CDR3 sequence reads: CASSALGLAGPGELFF. The CDR3 nucleotides read TGTGCCAGCTCCGCGTTAGGACTAGCGGGGCCCGGGGAGCTGTTTTTT.

The chain carries TRBV10-3 and TRBJ2-1, with TRBD2 matching 7 bases. J lost 5 bases, V lost 6 bases, and 4 bases had no gene match. Germline V gene data show CDR1 as ENHRY and CDR2 as SYGVKD. This CDR3 spans 13 amino acids. The CDR3 bases are TGTGCCATCAGCTCTAGCGGTAACAATGAGCAGTTCTTC. It is translated as CAISSSGNNEQFF.

The V and J genes are TRBV29-1 and TRBJ2-7; maybe TRBD2 (6 bases). V dropped 0 bases and J dropped 6 bases, with 18 bases sitting between them. The germline V gene has CDR1 SQVTM and CDR2 ANQGSEA. This CDR3 has 15 residues. CDR3: CSVEEGWELGGEQYF. In DNA, the CDR3 is TGCAGCGTTGAAGAGGGGTGGGAGTTGGGGGGCGAGCAGTACTTC.

This chain uses TRBV5-4 with TRBJ2-3, with a possible D match to TRBD1 (5 bases). CDR1 and CDR2 (germline): SGHNT, YYREEE (reference sequence). This CDR3 is built from 12 residues. V shed 0 bases and J shed 7 bases, with 6 bases lying between them. The CDR3 nucleotides are TGTGCCAGCAGCTTGGGACAGTATACGCAGTATTTT. The encoded protein is CASSLGQYTQYF. The variable domain in full, with the rest retrieved from reference TRBV5-4 and TRBJ2-3, is ETGVTQSPTHLIKTRGQQVTLRCSSQSGHNTVSWYQQALGQGPQFIFQYYREEENGRGNFPPRFSGLQFPNYSSELNVNALELDDSALYLCASSLGQYTQYFGPGTRLTVL.

The chain carries TRBV5-4 and TRBJ2-1, with 12 bases aligning to TRBD2. J lost 4 bases, V lost 0 bases, and 2 bases had no gene match. This CDR3 contains 16 residues. CDR1 is SGHNT, CDR2 YYREEE, per germline (reference sequence). DNA for the CDR3: TGTGCCAGCAGCTTGGGCGGACTAGCGGGATACAATGAGCAGTTCTTC. This encodes CASSLGGLAGYNEQFF.

This clone was seen only once. The genes are TRBV6-5 and TRBJ2-2; unclear D gene. The germline V and J ends were trimmed by 5 bases and 4 bases, with 5 bases remaining between them. The CDR3 covers 12 residues. Germline values: CDR1 MNHEY, CDR2 SVGAGI. CDR3 in DNA: TGTGCCAGCAGTCGTCTCACCGGGGAGCTGTTTTTT. Translating it yields CASSRLTGELFF.

The chain joins TRBV7-2 to TRBJ1-2; no reliable D call. Germline CDR1 SGHTA, CDR2 FQGNSA. Trimming took off 1 base at V and 1 base at J, with 13 bases between the two ends. This CDR3 has 16 residues. The CDR3 DNA is TGTGCCAGCAGCTTAGGCCCAGAGGCGCTTAACTATGGCTACACCTTC. It translates to CASSLGPEALNYGYTF.

The V gene is TRBV3-1 (or the pseudogene TRBV3-2), the J gene TRBJ2-7; a weak D match, TRBD1 (6 bases). This CDR3 spans 16 amino acids. Germline CDR1 is LGHDT and CDR2 is YNNKEL (reference sequence). V was shortened by 1 base and J by 7 bases, with 20 bases between the two germline ends. The CDR3 reads CASSQVGRTGKREQYF. The CDR3 DNA follows: TGTGCCAGCAGCCAAGTGGGGAGAACAGGGAAGCGGGAGCAGTACTTC.

The chain joins TRBV20-1 to TRBJ2-7; D is possibly TRBD2 (6 bases). Germline V lookup: CDR1 DFQATT, CDR2 SNEGSKA (reference sequence). The CDR3 is made up of 11 amino acids. This CDR3 reads CGGMREYEQYF. Here the CDR3 DNA reads TGCGGGGGGATGAGGGAATACGAGCAGTACTTC.

The chain carries TRBV25-1 and TRBJ1-4; D unclear. The CDR3 extends over 13 amino acids. The germline V gene encodes CDR1 MGHDK and CDR2 SYGVNS. The V and J ends lost 1 base and 4 bases respectively, with 4 bases between them. The CDR3 DNA reads as TGTGCCAGCAGTGAATTCAGTAATGAAAAACTGTTTTTT. This gives the protein CASSEFSNEKLFF.

This clone was seen only once. V and J are TRBV27 and TRBJ1-5; D remains ambiguous. Germline loops: CDR1 MNHEY, CDR2 SMNVEV (reference sequence). The V end was cut by 3 bases, the J end by 0 bases, with 3 bases between. The CDR3 is made up of 13 amino acids. The CDR3 here is CASSFRSNQPQHF. The CDR3 DNA sequence: TGTGCCAGCAGTTTTCGTAGCAATCAGCCCCAGCATTTT.

This chain joins TRBV5-1 and TRBJ1-1; D unresolved. From germline, CDR1 is SGHRS and CDR2 YFSETQ. With 5 bases removed from V and 1 base from J, the gap between germline ends came to 12 bases. The CDR3 contains 14 residues. CDR3 sequence (DNA): TGCGCCAGCAGTCAGGTCTCGAAGAACACTGAAGCTTTCTTT. Its translation: CASSQVSKNTEAFF.

CDR3 nucleotide sequence: TGTGCCTGGGGGACTCCCGAAGAGTACTATGGCTACACCTTC. This gives the protein CAWGTPEEYYGYTF. This sequence joins TRBV30 and TRBJ1-2, with a tentative D call TRBD1 (5 bases). CDR1 GTSNPN and CDR2 SVGIG come from the germline V gene (reference sequence). Trimming removed 5 bases from V and 3 bases from J, with 16 bases in between. This CDR3 has 14 residues.

The chain couples TRBV2 to TRBJ2-4, with 16 bases lining up with TRBD2. Germline V gene sequence: CDR1 SNHLY, CDR2 FYNNEI. The J segment lost 0 bases and the V segment lost 6 bases, leaving 5 bases of the junction unmatched. This CDR3 contains 18 residues. CDR3 nucleotides: TGTGCCAGCAGGGCCGGGACTAGCGGGGGGGTAGCCAAAAACATTCAGTACTTC. Amino acids: CASRAGTSGGVAKNIQYF.

This clone was detected only once. The chain couples TRBV30 to TRBJ2-5, with 8 bases aligning to TRBD2. Germline V CDR1 and CDR2: GTSNPN, SVGIG (reference sequence). Trimming at V came to 2 bases and at J to 4 bases, leaving 12 bases not matched to a gene. CDR3 length equals 16 residues. CDR3 nucleotides: TGTGCCTGGAGTTTAGCGGGGAGGAGGGCGGGAGAGACCCAGTACTTC. This gives the protein CAWSLAGRRAGETQYF. The full variable domain, its missing parts supplied by reference TRBV30 and TRBJ2-5, is SQTIHQWPATLVQPVGSPLSLECTVEGTSNPNLYWYRQAAGRGLQLLFYSVGIGQISSEVPQNLSASRPQDRQFILSSKKLLLSDSGFYLCAWSLAGRRAGETQYFGPGTRLLVL.

The chain is built from TRBV7-3 and TRBJ2-3; 7 bases are shared with TRBD2. The CDR3 extends over 16 amino acids. Trimming cost V 3 bases and J 1 base; bases outside gene matches: 7. Germline values: CDR1 SGHTA, CDR2 FQGTGA. The CDR3 sequence is CASSFGVAGGTDTQYF. Here the CDR3 DNA reads TGTGCCAGCAGCTTCGGCGTTGCGGGGGGCACAGATACGCAGTATTTT. Full variable domain (outside the CDR3, taken from reference TRBV7-3 and TRBJ2-3): GAGVSQTPSNKVTEKGKYVELRCDPISGHTALYWYRQSLGQGPEFLIYFQGTGAADDSGLPNDRFFAVRPEGSVSTLKIQRTERGDSAVYLCASSFGVAGGTDTQYFGPGTRLTVL.

The chain combines TRBV10-3 with TRBJ2-2, with no clear D. This CDR3 has 12 amino acids. From germline, CDR1 is ENHRY and CDR2 SYGVKD. With 6 bases removed from V and 1 base from J, the gap between germline ends came to 3 bases. CDR3 loop: CAISQNTGELFF. The DNA for the CDR3 is TGTGCCATCAGCCAGAACACCGGGGAGCTGTTTTTT.

This clone came up once. J is TRBJ2-7 and V is TRBV5-1, with 10 bases lining up with TRBD2. CDR1 and CDR2 (germline): SGHRS, YFSETQ. After removal of 0 bases from V and 3 bases from J, the junction contained 6 bases not matched to a gene. This CDR3 contains 16 residues. CDR3 bases: TGCGCCAGCAGCTTGGGGGCTAGCGGGGGATACTACGAGCAGTACTTC. It is translated as CASSLGASGGYYEQYF. Variable domain in full (rest from reference TRBV5-1 and TRBJ2-7): KAGVTQTPRYLIKTRGQQVTLSCSPISGHRSVSWYQQTPGQGLQFLFEYFSETQRNKGNFPGRFSGRQFSNSRSEMNVSTLELGDSALYLCASSLGASGGYYEQYFGPGTRLTVT.